These 17 T cell receptor beta chains originate from one sample sequenced in a study of immune evolution from preneoplasia to lung adenocarcinoma. Assay used: immunoSEQ multiplex PCR; TCRdb lists only in-frame clones, some missing. The sample lists 35,000 to 40,000 clones, 74% seen once, with roughly 6.6% in the top ten. The sequenced material came from FFPE invasive lung adenocarcinoma tissue. Receptor source: a person aged 55-75 years with lung adenocarcinoma.

V and J are TRBV30 and TRBJ2-5; 8 bases line up with TRBD1. Germline assignment: CDR1 GTSNPN and CDR2 SVGIG (reference sequence). J was trimmed by 5 bases and V by 3 bases; bases with no gene match: 11. The CDR3 is 15 amino acids. CDR3 nucleotide sequence: TGTGCCTGGAGCGCAGGGACAGGAGACTTTGAGACCCAGTACTTC. Protein sequence: CAWSAGTGDFETQYF.

The J gene is TRBJ2-2, the V gene TRBV7-2; D is undetermined. CDR3 size: 14 residues. V was clipped by 7 bases and J by 3 bases, with 12 bases between them. CDR1 is SGHTA, CDR2 FQGNSA, per germline. CDR3 DNA sequence: TGTGCCAGCAAAGGCCGGGCCCACACCGGGGAGCTGTTTTTT. Its translation is CASKGRAHTGELFF.

In its sample, this clone was seen a few times. V usage is TRBV2 and J usage is TRBJ2-1, with D maybe TRBD2 (5 bases). The CDR3 consists of 12 residues. The germline V gene encodes CDR1 SNHLY and CDR2 FYNNEI. V was shortened by 6 bases and J by 5 bases, with 8 bases between the two germline ends. CDR3 DNA sequence: TGTGCCAGCAGCTACGGGAACAATGAGCAGTTCTTC. Its protein product is CASSYGNNEQFF.

This rearrangement joins TRBV15 to TRBJ2-7, with 10 nucleotides matching TRBD1. CDR1 and CDR2 (germline): LNHNV, YYDKDF (reference sequence). The CDR3 is 16 residues long. V was clipped by 0 bases and J by 0 bases; unmatched bases: 2. CDR3 sequence reads: CATSREDRGVSYEQYF. For the CDR3, the DNA is TGTGCCACCAGCAGAGAGGACAGGGGGGTCTCCTACGAGCAGTACTTC.

V and J are TRBV5-4 and TRBJ2-7, with D possibly TRBD2 on 6 matching bases. Germline CDR1 reads SGHNT; CDR2 reads YYREEE (reference sequence). The CDR3 runs to 15 residues. Trimming took off 6 bases at V and 0 bases at J, with 16 bases between the two ends. As DNA, the CDR3 is TGTGCCAGCACCCGGCAGGCGGGACCCTCCTACGAGCAGTACTTC. Translation gives CASTRQAGPSYEQYF.

This clone was observed a handful of times. The V and J genes are TRBV27 and TRBJ2-1; tentative D call: TRBD2 (6 bases). CDR3 length: 15 amino acids. Germline V gene sequence: CDR1 MNHEY, CDR2 SMNVEV (reference sequence). The ends were cut back, 8 bases at V and 5 bases at J, with 19 bases in the middle. CDR3 coding DNA: TGTGCCAGCCGCCCCGGGACGCGGGACCACAATGAGCAGTTCTTC. As protein: CASRPGTRDHNEQFF.

The chain couples TRBV7-2 to TRBJ2-7; D unclear. Trimming removed 1 base at V and 9 bases at J, with 10 bases between. The CDR3 covers 12 residues. Germline V CDR1 and CDR2: SGHTA, FQGNSA. In DNA form, the CDR3 reads TGTGCCAGCAGCTTAGACGGGTGGTCGCAGTACTTC. Its translation: CASSLDGWSQYF.

The V and J genes are TRBV28 and TRBJ1-4; D not resolved. The CDR3 spans 14 residues. V was cut by 6 bases and J by 10 bases, with 18 bases left in between. Germline V CDR1 and CDR2: MDHEN, SYDVKM. The CDR3 coding sequence is TGTGCCAGCAGAGTTTTAGCAACTCGAGGAAAACTGTTTTTT. Its translation: CASRVLATRGKLFF.

The rearrangement links TRBV5-1 to TRBJ1-2; 7 positions match TRBD1. Germline CDR1 is SGHRS and CDR2 is YFSETQ. Unmatched junction bases numbered 7, after V lost 4 bases and J lost 7 bases. The CDR3 spans 13 residues. The CDR3 loop is CASSLGTEGGYTF. For the CDR3, the DNA is TGCGCCAGCAGCCTGGGGACAGAGGGTGGCTACACCTTC.

The J gene is TRBJ2-7, the V gene TRBV7-2; the match to TRBD2 covers 7 bases. Trimming removed 4 bases from V and 4 bases from J; junction bases left unmatched: 13. The germline V gene has CDR1 SGHTA and CDR2 FQGNSA. CDR3 size: 16 residues. The CDR3 bases are TGTGCCAGCAGCTCCAAAGGCAAGGACGGGGGGTACGAGCAGTACTTC. It codes for CASSSKGKDGGYEQYF. The full variable domain, in which reference TRBV7-2 and TRBJ2-7 provide the parts outside the CDR3, is GAGVSQSPSNKVTEKGKDVELRCDPISGHTALYWYRQSLGQGLEFLIYFQGNSAPDKSGLPSDRFSAERTGGSVSTLTIQRTQQEDSAVYLCASSSKGKDGGYEQYFGPGTRLTVT.

The chain carries TRBV5-1 and TRBJ1-1; 8 nucleotides line up with TRBD1. Trimming took 0 bases from V and 4 from J; bases not matched to a gene: 5. CDR1 and CDR2 from the germline V gene are SGHRS and YFSETQ. The CDR3 sequence is 15 residues long. DNA for the CDR3: TGCGCCAGCAGCTTGGGCAATACAGGGGGCACTGAAGCTTTCTTT. Translating gives CASSLGNTGGTEAFF.

The V and J genes are TRBV10-2 and TRBJ1-3, with a tentative D call TRBD1 (5 bases). From germline, CDR1 is WSHSY and CDR2 SAAADI. This CDR3 contains 14 residues. V gave up 6 bases and J gave up 4 bases, with 13 bases separating them. The CDR3 reads CASRRGLQGNTIYF. CDR3 sequence (DNA): TGCGCCAGCAGACGGGGACTCCAAGGAAACACCATATATTTT.

This clone was detected once. The chain combines TRBV28 with TRBJ2-6, with D maybe TRBD1 (6 bases). Germline CDR1 MDHEN, CDR2 SYDVKM. Trimming pared 6 bases from V and 0 bases from J, leaving 21 bases between. The CDR3 sequence is 19 residues long. CDR3 DNA: TGTGCCAGCAGCCAATTTAAGCAGGGGTCAAGCTCTGGGGCCAACGTCCTGACTTTC. Its protein is CASSQFKQGSSSGANVLTF. Full variable domain (outside the CDR3, taken from reference TRBV28 and TRBJ2-6): DVKVTQSSRYLVKRTGEKVFLECVQDMDHENMFWYRQDPGLGLRLIYFSYDVKMKEKGDIPEGYSVSREKKERFSLILESASTNQTSMYLCASSQFKQGSSSGANVLTFGAGSRLTVL.

The gene calls are TRBV27 and TRBJ2-1, with TRBD2 matching 10 bases. Germline V gene sequence: CDR1 MNHEY, CDR2 SMNVEV (reference sequence). This CDR3 contains 16 residues. V was pared by 4 bases and J by 3 bases, with 6 bases of the junction left unmatched. The CDR3 region is CASSSSGGADYNEQFF. In nucleotides, the CDR3 is TGTGCCAGCAGTTCAAGCGGGGGGGCGGACTACAATGAGCAGTTCTTC.

A few counts support this clone. The genes are TRBV6-6 and TRBJ1-1, with D possibly matching TRBD1 (6 bases). The V gene's germline CDR1 is MNHNY and CDR2 SVGAGI (reference sequence). The CDR3 has 13 amino acids. V was cut by 8 bases and J by 4 bases, with 14 bases left in between. The CDR3 reads CASRRGGGTEAFF. DNA of the CDR3: TGTGCCAGCCGCCGCGGAGGGGGCACTGAAGCTTTCTTT.

The chain has TRBV21-1 and TRBJ2-7. TRBV21-1 is flagged as a pseudogene. The CDR3 spans 15 residues. The CDR3 region is CASSMPCRVYHEQYF. In DNA form, the CDR3 reads TGTGCCAGCAGCATGCCCTGCAGAGTTTACCACGAGCAGTACTTC.

This clone was seen more than once but under ten times. This chain links TRBV28 with TRBJ1-1; possible D gene TRBD1, 5 bases. CDR1 is MDHEN and CDR2 is SYDVKM in the germline V gene. The V end lost 4 bases, the J end lost 7 bases, and 13 bases lay between the germline ends. The CDR3 has 13 residues. DNA of the CDR3: TGTGCCAGCAGTTCATCTGGGACCGTTGAAGCTTTCTTT. This gives the protein CASSSSGTVEAFF.